Shown below are 5 T cell receptor beta chains from a single sample sequenced in a study of blood T cell repertoires in COVID-19. The method was immunoSEQ multiplex PCR; TCRdb's version includes in-frame clones alone and lacks a portion of them. The sample holds under 150,000 clones, around four fifths seen once. Sequencing input: peripheral blood. The receptors come from a woman aged 40 to 50 with active or convalescent COVID-19.

The chain uses TRBV7-6 and TRBJ2-2; D might be TRBD2 (5 bases). The CDR3 totals 14 residues. Between the trimmed V and J ends, which lost 1 base and 5 bases, there was a span of 8 bases. CDR1 is SGHVS and CDR2 is FNYEAQ in the germline V gene. CDR3 nucleotide sequence: TGTGCCAGCAGCTTAGTCTCGGGGACCGGGGAGCTGTTTTTT. As protein: CASSLVSGTGELFF.

This chain uses TRBV7-8 with TRBJ1-6; TRBD1 aligns across 8 bases. V gave up 2 bases and J gave up 0 bases; unmatched junction bases: 6. The length of the CDR3 is 18 residues. From germline, CDR1 is SGHVS and CDR2 FQNEAQ. CDR3: CASSLYRDRSSYNSPLHF. CDR3 nucleotides: TGTGCCAGCAGCTTATATCGGGACAGGAGCTCCTATAATTCACCCCTCCACTTT.

This clone has at least ten counts. The chain combines TRBV28 with TRBJ1-5; 8 positions match TRBD1. The CDR3 runs 16 residues. The trim removed 3 bases at V and 3 bases at J, leaving 7 bases unmatched. Germline CDR1 is MDHEN and CDR2 is SYDVKM. The CDR3 region has the DNA TGTGCCAGCAGTTTTGGACAGGGTATTCCCAATCAGCCCCAGCATTTT. It codes for CASSFGQGIPNQPQHF.

This chain uses TRBV18 with TRBJ2-5; 7 nucleotides agree with TRBD1. The ends lost 8 bases at V and 4 bases at J; junction bases unmatched: 10. Germline-derived CDR1 and CDR2 are KGHSH and LQKENI. The CDR3 is 14 residues long. CDR3 in DNA: TGTGCCAGCGGTCACGTGGGACAGTCAGAGACCCAGTACTTC. Translated, it gives CASGHVGQSETQYF.

The chain employs TRBV30 and TRBJ2-3; the D gene is possibly TRBD1 (5 bases). This CDR3 comprises 18 residues. Germline-derived CDR1 and CDR2 are GTSNPN and SVGIG (reference sequence). Trimming removed 2 bases at V and 4 bases at J, with 25 bases between. In DNA form, the CDR3 reads TGTGCCTGGAGTCCCCGCATAGAAGGGGTCCCCATCTCAGATACGCAGTATTTT. Its translation is CAWSPRIEGVPISDTQYF.